The T cell receptor (beta chain) under discussion was sequenced for a study of technical replicates of blood from a handful of donors. The V gene lost 0 bases and the J gene lost 5 bases, with 16 bases spanning the gap. The length of the CDR3 is 16 residues. Germline-derived CDR1 and CDR2 are MNHEY and SMNVEV (reference sequence). Profiling relied on immunoSEQ multiplex PCR, and the TCRdb table lists in-frame clones only, not all of them. This table holds 65,000 to 85,000 clones, 96% found once. Material for sequencing was T cells isolated from PBMCs. This rearrangement joins TRBV27 to TRBJ2-5; D is perhaps TRBD1 (5 bases). The TCR originated in a human donor in good health. The CDR3 DNA reads TGTGCCAGCAGTTTATCGAGGCCCCCTTCAGGGGAGACCCAGTACTTC. The encoded protein is CASSLSRPPSGETQYF.